A selection of T cell receptor beta chains follows, all from one sample in a study of blood T cell repertoires in COVID-19. Only in-frame clones appear in the TCRdb table, and some are missing; sequencing was by immunoSEQ multiplex PCR. The sample carries 250,000 to 350,000 clones, around nine tenths recorded once. Source material: PBMCs or T cells enriched from blood (not recorded which). The origin of the receptors is a woman aged 45-65 years who had been exposed to COVID-19. The CDR3 runs from the conserved cysteine through the conserved F or W. The D gene is left open where the match is weak. Size values are once, few and many counts, or a class for expanded clones, and some rows have none.

V gene: TRBV6-5
J gene: TRBJ2-7
D gene: TRBD1
clone size: .
CDR3 protein: CASRATGGSHEQYF
CDR3 DNA: TGTGCCAGCAGGGCGACAGGGGGGTCCCACGAGCAGTACTTC

V gene: TRBV5-1
J gene: TRBJ2-7
D gene: TRBD2
clone size: .
CDR3 protein: CASSLRTFGLAGGLPSYEQYF
CDR3 DNA: TGCGCCAGCAGCCTACGAACGTTTGGACTAGCGGGGGGCCTCCCATCCTACGAGCAGTACTTC

V gene: TRBV5-3
J gene: TRBJ1-5
D gene: .
clone size: .
CDR3 protein: CARSPAQPYSNQPQHF
CDR3 DNA: TGTGCCAGAAGCCCGGCACAGCCTTATAGCAATCAGCCCCAGCATTTT

V gene: TRBV28
J gene: TRBJ1-6
D gene: .
clone size: .
CDR3 protein: CASSVSFNSPLHF
CDR3 DNA: TGTGCCAGCAGTGTATCCTTTAATTCACCCCTCCACTTT

V gene: TRBV2
J gene: TRBJ2-5
D gene: .
clone size: once
CDR3 protein: CASSEGYVTQYF
CDR3 DNA: TGTGCCAGCAGTGAAGGTTATGTGACCCAGTACTTC

V gene: TRBV5-1
J gene: TRBJ1-2
D gene: TRBD1
clone size: .
CDR3 protein: CASSWGRDRHYGYTF
CDR3 DNA: TGCGCCAGCAGCTGGGGGCGGGACAGGCACTATGGCTACACCTTC

V gene: TRBV6-1
J gene: TRBJ1-5
D gene: TRBD1
clone size: few
CDR3 protein: CASSDGTGGFQPQHF
CDR3 DNA: TGTGCCAGCAGTGACGGGACAGGGGGCTTTCAGCCCCAGCATTTT

V gene: TRBV7-8
J gene: TRBJ1-1
D gene: TRBD1
clone size: .
CDR3 protein: CASSLSGGTEAFF
CDR3 DNA: TGTGCCAGCAGCTTATCAGGGGGCACTGAAGCTTTCTTT

V gene: TRBV10-3
J gene: TRBJ2-1
D gene: TRBD1
clone size: .
CDR3 protein: CAISESPQGQGRMGQFF
CDR3 DNA: TGTGCCATCAGTGAGTCTCCCCAGGGACAGGGGAGAATGGGGCAGTTCTTC

V gene: TRBV5-8
J gene: TRBJ2-7
D gene: .
clone size: .
CDR3 protein: CASSYRLGSAEQYF
CDR3 DNA: TGTGCCAGCAGCTATCGATTGGGGAGCGCCGAGCAGTACTTC